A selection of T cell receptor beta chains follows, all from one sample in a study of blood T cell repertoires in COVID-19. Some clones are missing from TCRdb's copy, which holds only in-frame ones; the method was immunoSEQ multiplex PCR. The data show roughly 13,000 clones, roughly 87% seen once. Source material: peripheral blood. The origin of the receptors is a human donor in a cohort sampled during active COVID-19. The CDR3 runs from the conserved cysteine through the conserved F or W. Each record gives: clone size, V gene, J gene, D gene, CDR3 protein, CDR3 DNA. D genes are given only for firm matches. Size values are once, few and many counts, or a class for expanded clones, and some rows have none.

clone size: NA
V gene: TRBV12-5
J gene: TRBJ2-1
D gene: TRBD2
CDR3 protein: CASGSGLVRRNEQFF
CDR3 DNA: TGTGCTAGTGGTTCGGGACTAGTCCGCCGCAATGAGCAGTTCTTC

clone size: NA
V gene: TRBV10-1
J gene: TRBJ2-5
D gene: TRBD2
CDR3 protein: CASKLAGSQETQYF
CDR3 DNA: TGCGCCAGCAAATTAGCGGGATCCCAAGAGACCCAGTACTTC

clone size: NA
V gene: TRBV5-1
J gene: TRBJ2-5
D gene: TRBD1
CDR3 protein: CASSQGQGGETQYF
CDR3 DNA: TGCGCCAGCAGCCAGGGACAGGGGGGAGAGACCCAGTACTTC

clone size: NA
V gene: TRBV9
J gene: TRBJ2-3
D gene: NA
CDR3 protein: CASSVVGTLPDTQYF
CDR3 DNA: TGTGCCAGCAGCGTAGTAGGGACTCTGCCAGATACGCAGTATTTT

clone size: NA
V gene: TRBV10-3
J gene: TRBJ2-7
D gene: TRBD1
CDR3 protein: CAIRQTGRGAYEQYF
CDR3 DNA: TGTGCCATCAGGCAGACAGGGAGAGGAGCCTACGAGCAGTACTTC

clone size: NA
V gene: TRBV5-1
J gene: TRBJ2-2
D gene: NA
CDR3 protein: CASSLEGLNTGELFF
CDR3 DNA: TGCGCCAGCAGCTTGGAGGGGTTGAACACCGGGGAGCTGTTTTTT

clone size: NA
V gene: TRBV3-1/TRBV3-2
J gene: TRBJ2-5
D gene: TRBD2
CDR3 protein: CASSQASGRGETQYF
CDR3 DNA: TGTGCCAGCAGCCAAGCTAGCGGGAGGGGAGAGACCCAGTACTTC

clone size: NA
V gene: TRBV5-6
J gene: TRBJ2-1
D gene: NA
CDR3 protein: CASSGAGTRGNEQFF
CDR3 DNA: TGTGCCAGCAGCGGAGCGGGCACCAGGGGGAATGAGCAGTTCTTC

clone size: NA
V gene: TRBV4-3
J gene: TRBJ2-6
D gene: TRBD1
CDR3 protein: CASSQQTGAGANVLTF
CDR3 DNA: TGCGCCAGCAGCCAGCAGACAGGGGCTGGGGCCAACGTCCTGACTTTC

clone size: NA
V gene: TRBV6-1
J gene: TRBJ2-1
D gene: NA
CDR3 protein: CASSEANPAGEQFF
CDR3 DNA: TGTGCCAGCAGTGAAGCTAACCCGGCGGGTGAGCAGTTCTTC

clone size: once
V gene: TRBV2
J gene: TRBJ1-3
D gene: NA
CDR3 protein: CASIEDRFSGNTIYF
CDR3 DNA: TGTGCCAGTATTGAAGACAGATTCTCTGGAAACACCATATATTTT